These T cell receptor beta chains were read from a single sample in a study of blood T cell repertoires in COVID-19. The method was immunoSEQ multiplex PCR; TCRdb's version includes in-frame clones alone and lacks a portion of them. The profile shows tens of thousands of clones, roughly four fifths of them singletons. Sequenced sample: peripheral blood. The receptors come from a man in his 70s with active COVID-19. CDR3s include the opening cysteine and the closing phenylalanine or tryptophan. D genes are given only for firm matches. Clone sizes are given selectively: once, few, many, or a class where the clone is expanded.

CDR3 length: 18; V gene: TRBV27; D gene: TRBD1; clone size: .; J gene: TRBJ1-1; CDR3 DNA: TGTGCCAGCAGTCACATACCCAGGGGGCTGGGGGGGGACACTGAAGCTTTCTTT; CDR3 protein: CASSHIPRGLGGDTEAFF
CDR3 length: 14; V gene: TRBV5-8; D gene: .; clone size: .; J gene: TRBJ1-5; CDR3 DNA: TGTGCCAGCAGCTTGGAGACAGTCAATCAGCCCCAGCATTTT; CDR3 protein: CASSLETVNQPQHF
CDR3 length: 12; V gene: TRBV27; D gene: .; clone size: .; J gene: TRBJ2-7; CDR3 DNA: TGTGCCAGCAGTGAAATTAGGGGCGAGCAGTACTTC; CDR3 protein: CASSEIRGEQYF
CDR3 length: 15; V gene: TRBV9; D gene: TRBD2; clone size: .; J gene: TRBJ2-2; CDR3 DNA: TGTGCCAGCAGCCCCTCCCAGCGGGGGTCCGGGGAGCTGTTTTTT; CDR3 protein: CASSPSQRGSGELFF
CDR3 length: 13; V gene: TRBV2; D gene: .; clone size: .; J gene: TRBJ2-7; CDR3 DNA: TGTGCCAGCAAGGCGGGCCTCTCCTACGAGCAGTACTTC; CDR3 protein: CASKAGLSYEQYF
CDR3 length: 16; V gene: TRBV5-5; D gene: .; clone size: few; J gene: TRBJ2-2; CDR3 DNA: TGTGCCAGCAGCTTGGCCACAGGGACCATCACCGGGGAGCTGTTTTTT; CDR3 protein: CASSLATGTITGELFF
CDR3 length: 12; V gene: TRBV12-3/TRBV12-4; D gene: .; clone size: .; J gene: TRBJ2-3; CDR3 DNA: TGTGCCAGCAGCTCCAATGCGGATACGCAGTATTTT; CDR3 protein: CASSSNADTQYF
CDR3 length: 16; V gene: TRBV5-4; D gene: TRBD1; clone size: once; J gene: TRBJ1-1; CDR3 DNA: TGTGCCAGCAGCATACCTACAGGGGGGGTGGGCACTGAAGCTTTCTTT; CDR3 protein: CASSIPTGGVGTEAFF
CDR3 length: 16; V gene: TRBV5-5; D gene: TRBD1; clone size: .; J gene: TRBJ1-1; CDR3 DNA: TGTGCCAGCAGCATTACAGGGGGCAGGCTGAACACTGAAGCTTTCTTT; CDR3 protein: CASSITGGRLNTEAFF
CDR3 length: 13; V gene: TRBV29-1; D gene: TRBD1; clone size: .; J gene: TRBJ2-1; CDR3 DNA: TGCAGCGTGACCGGGGACAGATACAATGAGCAGTTCTTC; CDR3 protein: CSVTGDRYNEQFF
CDR3 length: 14; V gene: TRBV18; D gene: .; clone size: few; J gene: TRBJ2-7; CDR3 DNA: TGTGCCAGCTCTCGGTCACAGGGAAACTGGGAGCAGTACTTC; CDR3 protein: CASSRSQGNWEQYF
CDR3 length: 13; V gene: TRBV7-2; D gene: .; clone size: .; J gene: TRBJ1-6; CDR3 DNA: TGTGCCAGCACTGAGGGCTATAATTCACCCCTCCACTTT; CDR3 protein: CASTEGYNSPLHF
CDR3 length: 15; V gene: TRBV27; D gene: .; clone size: .; J gene: TRBJ1-5; CDR3 DNA: TGTGCCAGCAGTTTAACAGCATATAGCAATCAGCCCCAGCATTTT; CDR3 protein: CASSLTAYSNQPQHF
CDR3 length: 16; V gene: TRBV15; D gene: .; clone size: .; J gene: TRBJ2-1; CDR3 DNA: TGTGCCACCGCCGGGGCGGGACAGATGTCCTACAATGAGCAGTTCTTC; CDR3 protein: CATAGAGQMSYNEQFF